The 25 T cell receptor beta chains below come from one sample, sequenced in a study of T cell responses to AZD1222 COVID-19 vaccine (dated by TCRdb to the early 2020s). The time point label of this sample denotes: baseline before first vaccination. What the treatment or condition label conveys for this sample: meningococcal conjugate vaccine given as trial control. Receptor libraries were prepared by the immunoSEQ multiplex PCR assay. The immuneACCESS repertoire file appears here via TCRdb, limited to in-frame rearrangements. These files lack a portion of the clones; in checked studies, under half of the deficit traces to unresolved V genes, and the cause of the others is not known. The sample table lists 98,000 or so clones, roughly 89% of them with a count of one. The ten largest account for over 3% of the sample. The sequencing used peripheral blood, collected on day 0 of MenACWY control vaccination. The receptors come from an adult in good health.

The chain carries TRBV25-1 and TRBJ1-2; 8 bases match TRBD1. The CDR3 consists of 14 residues. Germline CDR1 is MGHDK and CDR2 is SYGVNS. Unmatched junction bases numbered 3, after V lost 3 bases and J lost 3 bases. CDR3 sequence (DNA): TGTGCCAGCAGTGATCAGGGGGCTGACTATGGCTACACCTTC. Translated, it gives CASSDQGADYGYTF.

CDR3 sequence reads: CASSQTPRGSLYGYTF. The CDR3 nucleotides are TGTGCCAGCAGCCAAACGCCCAGGGGAAGTTTGTATGGCTACACCTTC. The rearrangement joins TRBV7-3 to TRBJ1-2; tentatively, D is TRBD1 (6 bases). V lost 5 bases to trimming and J lost 5 bases, with 21 bases between them. The CDR3 runs 16 residues. Germline V CDR1 and CDR2: SGHTA, FQGTGA.

V usage is TRBV6-5 and J usage is TRBJ2-1, with 9 bases aligning to TRBD1. The ends lost 4 bases at V and 2 bases at J; junction bases unmatched: 6. The CDR3 covers 16 residues. The V gene's germline CDR1 is MNHEY and CDR2 SVGAGI. CDR3: CASSLSRQGAYNEQFF. As DNA, the CDR3 is TGTGCCAGCAGTTTATCCAGACAGGGGGCCTACAATGAGCAGTTCTTC.

The rearrangement uses TRBV7-2 and TRBJ2-7; 11 bases agree with TRBD1. After removal of 5 bases from V and 3 bases from J, the junction contained 6 bases not matched to a gene. In germline, CDR1 is SGHTA, CDR2 FQGNSA. This CDR3 is built from 15 residues. CDR3 sequence (DNA): TGTGCCAGCAGCCTAACCGGGACAGGGGGCTACGAGCAGTACTTC. Its protein product is CASSLTGTGGYEQYF.

This clone has just a few counts. The V gene is TRBV7-6, the J gene TRBJ1-3; a possible D gene is TRBD1 (5 bases). The germline V gene has CDR1 SGHVS and CDR2 FNYEAQ. Trimming shortened V by 5 bases and J by 0 bases, and 20 bases separated the two germline ends. The CDR3 is 18 amino acids. CDR3 DNA sequence: TGTGCCAGCAGCCCCCTTAGGGGACCGAGAAGCTCTGGAAACACCATATATTTT. Encoded protein: CASSPLRGPRSSGNTIYF. Full variable domain (missing parts from reference TRBV7-6 and TRBJ1-3): GAGVSQSPRYKVTKRGQDVALRCDPISGHVSLYWYRQALGQGPEFLTYFNYEAQQDKSGLPNDRFSAERPEGSISTLTIQRTEQRDSAMYRCASSPLRGPRSSGNTIYFGEGSWLTVV.

The gene calls are TRBV28 and TRBJ2-7; no clear D gene. CDR3 size: 14 residues. Trimming left V 6 bases short and J 5 bases short, with 17 bases between. The germline gives CDR1 MDHEN, CDR2 SYDVKM. CDR3 region: CASRPRQLPDEQYF. The CDR3 nucleotides read TGTGCCAGCAGACCCAGACAACTTCCAGACGAGCAGTACTTC.

The genes are TRBV7-2 and TRBJ1-6, with 8 bases that match TRBD1. The ends lost 1 base at V and 1 base at J; junction bases unmatched: 9. CDR3 length: 19 amino acids. Germline V gene sequence: CDR1 SGHTA, CDR2 FQGNSA. The CDR3 loop is CASSLDPDRVFSYNSPLHF. The CDR3 DNA sequence: TGTGCCAGCAGCTTAGACCCGGACAGGGTATTTTCCTATAATTCACCCCTCCACTTT. The full variable domain, its missing parts supplied by reference TRBV7-2 and TRBJ1-6, is GAGVSQSPSNKVTEKGKDVELRCDPISGHTALYWYRQSLGQGLEFLIYFQGNSAPDKSGLPSDRFSAERTGGSVSTLTIQRTQQEDSAVYLCASSLDPDRVFSYNSPLHFGNGTRLTVT.

CDR3 coding DNA: TGTGCCTGGAGCCCAGGGGCAGATACGCAGTATTTT. It specifies CAWSPGADTQYF. The rearrangement links TRBV30 to TRBJ2-3; D possibly corresponds to TRBD1 (6 bases). Trimming shortened V by 3 bases and J by 4 bases, and 8 bases separated the two germline ends. The CDR3 spans 12 residues. The germline V gene encodes CDR1 GTSNPN and CDR2 SVGIG (reference sequence).

The chain has TRBV7-3 and TRBJ2-3; the D gene is possibly TRBD2 (5 bases). V lost 5 bases, J lost 4 bases, and 10 bases lay in between. CDR1 and CDR2 (germline): SGHTA, FQGTGA. CDR3 size: 13 residues. CDR3 DNA: TGTGCCAGCAGCCTCGGGATCGCAGATACGCAGTATTTT. Encoded protein: CASSLGIADTQYF. Combining the CDR3 with reference TRBV7-3 and TRBJ2-3 gives the whole variable domain GAGVSQTPSNKVTEKGKYVELRCDPISGHTALYWYRQSLGQGPEFLIYFQGTGAADDSGLPNDRFFAVRPEGSVSTLKIQRTERGDSAVYLCASSLGIADTQYFGPGTRLTVL.

This clone was recorded only once. Written as DNA, the CDR3 is TGTGCCAGCAGCTTATTCATGGCGGACTCACCCCAGCATTTT. It encodes CASSLFMADSPQHF. The chain employs TRBV7-2 and TRBJ1-5; D not resolved. Germline loops: CDR1 SGHTA, CDR2 FQGNSA. The CDR3 is made up of 14 amino acids. The ends were cut back, 2 bases at V and 10 bases at J, with 15 bases in the middle.

J is TRBJ2-5 and V is TRBV27; weak D call: TRBD1 (6 bases). V was clipped by 5 bases and J by 5 bases, with 21 bases between them. The CDR3 covers 16 residues. Germline lookup yields CDR1 MNHEY and CDR2 SMNVEV (reference sequence). The CDR3 is CASSPRTLQGRETQYF. CDR3 in DNA: TGTGCCAGCAGTCCGAGAACACTACAGGGAAGGGAGACCCAGTACTTC.

The chain carries TRBV10-2 and TRBJ1-5; D unresolved. The V and J ends lost 3 bases and 8 bases respectively, with 14 bases between them. The CDR3 spans 14 residues. CDR1 is WSHSY and CDR2 is SAAADI in the germline V gene. CDR3 in amino acids: CASSESENWKPQHF. The CDR3 DNA reads TGCGCCAGCAGTGAATCGGAAAATTGGAAGCCCCAGCATTTT.

V and J are TRBV19 and TRBJ1-2, with 9 bases matching TRBD1. The germline V gene has CDR1 LNHDA and CDR2 SQIVND (reference sequence). The V gene end was trimmed by 5 bases and the J gene end by 6 bases; junction bases not matched to a gene: 1. The CDR3 consists of 12 residues. The CDR3 here is CASSGQGNGYTF. DNA for the CDR3: TGTGCCAGTAGTGGACAGGGGAATGGCTACACCTTC.

V usage is TRBV15 and J usage is TRBJ1-2, with 8 bases fitting TRBD1. V lost 5 bases to trimming and J lost 9 bases; unmatched junction nucleotides: 8. The CDR3 consists of 13 residues. The germline CDR1 and CDR2 sequences are LNHNV and YYDKDF (reference sequence). CDR3 in amino acids: CATSAQGADRYTF. The CDR3 DNA reads as TGTGCCACCAGCGCGCAGGGGGCGGACCGCTACACCTTC.

In its sample, this clone was seen a few times. This chain links TRBV6-5 with TRBJ2-5, with D possibly matching TRBD1 (6 bases). V dropped 7 bases and J dropped 5 bases, with 17 bases sitting between them. Looked up from germline, CDR1 is MNHEY and CDR2 is SVGAGI. The CDR3 runs to 14 residues. The CDR3 DNA reads as TGTGCCAGCACCAGGGGAGAGGGGCTTGAGACCCAGTACTTC. This encodes CASTRGEGLETQYF.

The chain combines TRBV18 with TRBJ1-2; D gene unclear. Trimming cost V 3 bases and J 2 bases, with 13 bases left between them. The CDR3 sequence is 15 residues long. Germline V gene data show CDR1 as KGHSH and CDR2 as LQKENI. The CDR3 DNA reads TGTGCCAGCTCACCTCCCTTGCTCTTCAACTATGGCTACACCTTC. Its protein is CASSPPLLFNYGYTF.

The chain has TRBV19 and TRBJ1-4, with D perhaps TRBD1 (6 bases). Trimming took 5 bases from V and 0 from J, leaving 10 bases between them. There are 15 residues in the CDR3. In germline, CDR1 is LNHDA, CDR2 SQIVND (reference sequence). The chain's CDR3 is CASSFTGSTNEKLFF. DNA for the CDR3: TGTGCCAGTAGTTTTACAGGGTCAACTAATGAAAAACTGTTTTTT.

The V call is TRBV7-2, the J call TRBJ1-5, with unresolved D. Trimming removed 3 bases from V and 4 bases from J, with 10 bases in between. This CDR3 is 14 amino acids long. Germline CDR1 and CDR2: SGHTA and FQGNSA. CDR3 amino acids: CASSLSGVNQPQHF. The CDR3 coding sequence is TGTGCCAGCAGCTTGTCCGGGGTTAATCAGCCCCAGCATTTT. Complete variable domain (other parts from reference TRBV7-2 and TRBJ1-5): GAGVSQSPSNKVTEKGKDVELRCDPISGHTALYWYRQSLGQGLEFLIYFQGNSAPDKSGLPSDRFSAERTGGSVSTLTIQRTQQEDSAVYLCASSLSGVNQPQHFGDGTRLSIL.

J is TRBJ2-1 and V is TRBV28, with 8 bases aligning to TRBD2. The CDR3 extends over 15 amino acids. Germline CDR1 and CDR2: MDHEN and SYDVKM. Germline trimming cut 2 bases from V and 4 bases from J; bases unmatched to any gene: 4. CDR3 sequence: CASSLEAGAYNEQFF. The CDR3 nucleotides are TGTGCCAGCAGTTTAGAAGCGGGGGCGTACAATGAGCAGTTCTTC.

The CDR3 sequence: CASSLLGTSSYNEQFF. DNA for the CDR3: TGTGCCAGCAGCTTACTCGGGACTAGCTCCTACAATGAGCAGTTCTTC. The chain is built from TRBV6-4 and TRBJ2-1; 8 bases fit TRBD2. CDR3 size: 16 residues. V lost 6 bases to trimming and J lost 0 bases; unmatched junction nucleotides: 7. CDR1 and CDR2 from the germline V gene are MRHNA and SNTAGT.

This chain joins TRBV2 and TRBJ2-7; 8 nucleotides align to TRBD2. Unmatched junction bases numbered 2, after V lost 1 base and J lost 0 bases. The CDR3 sequence is 15 residues long. The germline CDR1 and CDR2 sequences are SNHLY and FYNNEI. The CDR3 DNA sequence: TGTGCCAGCAGTGAAGGCGGGGGGCCCTCCTACGAGCAGTACTTC. Translation gives CASSEGGGPSYEQYF. Variable domain in full (rest from reference TRBV2 and TRBJ2-7): EPEVTQTPSHQVTQMGQEVILRCVPISNHLYFYWYRQILGQKVEFLVSFYNNEISEKSEIFDDQFSVERPDGSNFTLKIRSTKLEDSAMYFCASSEGGGPSYEQYFGPGTRLTVT.

The gene calls are TRBV25-1 and TRBJ1-1; D is ambiguous. This CDR3 is 15 amino acids long. V dropped 1 base and J dropped 1 base, with 10 bases sitting between them. Germline CDR1 MGHDK, CDR2 SYGVNS. The CDR3 DNA follows: TGTGCCAGCAGTGAATCGGTCCGGGGGAACACTGAAGCTTTCTTT. Translation gives CASSESVRGNTEAFF.

This chain uses TRBV7-2 with TRBJ1-1; D may be TRBD1 (5 bases). The length of the CDR3 is 13 residues. The V end was cut by 5 bases, the J end by 4 bases, with 11 bases between. From germline, CDR1 is SGHTA and CDR2 FQGNSA. The CDR3 loop reads CASSTQGGTEAFF. The CDR3 DNA reads as TGTGCCAGCAGCACCCAGGGAGGCACTGAAGCTTTCTTT. The variable domain in full, with the rest retrieved from reference TRBV7-2 and TRBJ1-1, is GAGVSQSPSNKVTEKGKDVELRCDPISGHTALYWYRQSLGQGLEFLIYFQGNSAPDKSGLPSDRFSAERTGGSVSTLTIQRTQQEDSAVYLCASSTQGGTEAFFGQGTRLTVV.

This chain connects TRBV12-3 or TRBV12-4 to TRBJ1-2; D call uncertain. V lost 7 bases, J lost 4 bases, and 13 bases lay in between. This CDR3 is built from 13 residues. In DNA, the CDR3 is TGTGCCAGCACTCCTAGAGGCGGCTATGGCTACACCTTC. Protein product: CASTPRGGYGYTF.

The table lists this clone with a count of one. The J gene is TRBJ1-3, the V gene TRBV19; D is unresolved. The CDR3 loop spans 15 amino acids. V shed 6 bases and J shed 4 bases, with 16 bases lying between them. Germline V gives CDR1 LNHDA, CDR2 SQIVND (reference sequence). In DNA, the CDR3 is TGTGCCAGTAGCAGGCGGCCGATGTCCGGAAACACCATATATTTT. It specifies CASSRRPMSGNTIYF.